Below are 15 T cell receptor beta chains sequenced from a single sample in a study of a mutant IDH1 vaccine in newly diagnosed glioma listed by TCRdb under 2021. In the paper's terms, the time point label means: week 47, end of study. Every vaccine dose consisted of 300 ug of a 20-mer mutant IDH1 peptide in Montanide, administered subcutaneously together with topical imiquimod. For these receptors, no antigen is known. Receptors were amplified or captured by the immunoSEQ multiplex PCR assay. In its TCRdb copy, this immuneACCESS table keeps in-frame sequences only and misses some clones. Where compared with another copy, unresolved V genes explain less than half of these, and the others have no known cause. Across this sample there are tens of thousands of clones, with approximately 87% seen only once. About 12% of the sample comes from the top ten. Material: PBMCs, obtained from a glioma patient whose treatment included an IDH1 peptide vaccine. The receptors originated from a woman younger than 45 with glioma.

The chain joins TRBV6-1 to TRBJ2-7; weak D call: TRBD1 (6 bases). Trimming removed 7 bases from V and 1 base from J, with 11 bases in between. The length of the CDR3 is 13 residues. Germline V gene lookup returns CDR1 MNHNS and CDR2 SASEGT. CDR3 residues: CASTKQGSYEQYF. CDR3 sequence (DNA): TGTGCCAGCACCAAGCAGGGGTCCTACGAGCAGTACTTC.

V usage is TRBV5-1 and J usage is TRBJ1-4; D may be TRBD1 (5 bases). V was cut by 2 bases and J by 7 bases, with 12 bases left in between. There are 14 residues in the CDR3. CDR1 SGHRS and CDR2 YFSETQ come from the germline V gene. This CDR3 is CASSFIQGGEKLFF. The CDR3 DNA reads TGCGCCAGCAGCTTTATTCAGGGCGGTGAAAAACTGTTTTTT.

V and J are TRBV6-5 and TRBJ1-2; 9 nucleotides align to TRBD1. The CDR3 loop spans 15 amino acids. V lost 5 bases, J lost 6 bases, and 10 bases stayed unmatched. Germline CDR1 MNHEY, CDR2 SVGAGI. The CDR3 nucleotides are TGTGCCAGCAGTACCCCGGGACAGGGAGGGCATGGCTACACCTTC. Its protein is CASSTPGQGGHGYTF.

This chain uses TRBV7-2 with TRBJ2-3; D is possibly TRBD2 (6 bases). Germline V gene sequence: CDR1 SGHTA, CDR2 FQGNSA. This CDR3 is built from 13 residues. The V gene lost 4 bases and the J gene lost 6 bases, with 11 bases spanning the gap. The CDR3 here is CASSSGLLDTQYF. CDR3 in DNA: TGTGCCAGCAGCTCGGGACTCTTGGATACGCAGTATTTT.

This chain connects TRBV7-2 to TRBJ2-5; possible D gene TRBD2, 6 bases. The V gene lost 1 base and the J gene lost 9 bases, with 12 bases spanning the gap. The V gene's germline CDR1 is SGHTA and CDR2 FQGNSA. This CDR3 has 13 amino acids. The CDR3 loop reads CASSLEGGGAQYF. CDR3 coding DNA: TGTGCCAGCAGCTTAGAAGGAGGCGGGGCCCAGTACTTC.

J is TRBJ2-7 and V is TRBV5-1, with D uncertain. With 2 bases removed from V and 3 bases from J, the gap between germline ends came to 18 bases. Per germline, CDR1 SGHRS and CDR2 YFSETQ. This CDR3 has 16 amino acids. The CDR3 loop is CASSFVKMGASYEQYF. The CDR3 DNA follows: TGCGCCAGCAGCTTTGTCAAGATGGGTGCTAGCTACGAGCAGTACTTC.

A single count supports this clone. Here the CDR3 reads CASSLRSQYF. CDR3 nucleotides: TGTGCCAGCAGCTTAAGGTCCCAGTACTTC. V and J are TRBV5-8 and TRBJ2-5; no clear D. The length of the CDR3 is 10 residues. Germline V gives CDR1 SGHTS, CDR2 YDEGEE. Between the trimmed V and J ends, which lost 2 bases and 9 bases, there was a span of 5 bases.

V is TRBV5-6 and J is TRBJ2-5, with TRBD1 identical over 8 bases. Trimming cost V 4 bases and J 2 bases; bases outside gene matches: 7. The CDR3 sequence is 15 residues long. The germline CDR1 and CDR2 sequences are SGHDT and YYEEEE. DNA for the CDR3: TGTGCCAGCAGCCGCCCCTACAGGGGGCAAGAGACCCAGTACTTC. It codes for CASSRPYRGQETQYF.

The chain has TRBV6-5 and TRBJ1-3; D gene uncertain. Per germline, CDR1 MNHEY and CDR2 SVGAGI. The CDR3 has 16 residues. Trimming removed 2 bases from V and 1 base from J, with 12 bases in between. In DNA form, the CDR3 reads TGTGCCAGCAGTTACAGTTCGCGAGTTTCTGGAAACACCATATATTTT. Protein: CASSYSSRVSGNTIYF.

This chain uses TRBV11-1 with TRBJ2-7; 11 nucleotides align to TRBD2. The J segment lost 5 bases and the V segment lost 3 bases, leaving 9 bases of the junction unmatched. The CDR3 is 16 residues long. The germline CDR1 and CDR2 sequences are SGHAT and FQDESV (reference sequence). The CDR3 loop is CASSFQTSGAPHEQYF. The CDR3, as DNA: TGTGCCAGCAGCTTCCAGACTAGCGGGGCCCCCCACGAGCAGTACTTC.

This clone was counted a single time. The J gene is TRBJ2-7, the V gene TRBV19; the D gene is possibly TRBD2 (5 bases). The V end was cut by 5 bases, the J end by 0 bases, with 14 bases between. The CDR3 extends over 15 amino acids. Germline V gene lookup returns CDR1 LNHDA and CDR2 SQIVND (reference sequence). CDR3 region: CASSPQAVVSYEQYF. The CDR3 region has the DNA TGTGCCAGTAGTCCCCAAGCGGTCGTCTCCTACGAGCAGTACTTC.

The chain uses TRBV2 and TRBJ1-1; maybe TRBD1 (5 bases). The CDR3 contains 14 residues. V was clipped by 6 bases and J by 0 bases, with 11 bases between them. Germline CDR1 and CDR2: SNHLY and FYNNEI. This chain's CDR3 is CASRGVAMNTEAFF. CDR3 DNA sequence: TGTGCCAGCAGGGGGGTCGCAATGAACACTGAAGCTTTCTTT. The complete variable domain, with remaining parts taken from reference TRBV2 and TRBJ1-1, reads EPEVTQTPSHQVTQMGQEVILRCVPISNHLYFYWYRQILGQKVEFLVSFYNNEISEKSEIFDDQFSVERPDGSNFTLKIRSTKLEDSAMYFCASRGVAMNTEAFFGQGTRLTVV.

This sequence joins TRBV5-6 and TRBJ2-7; no clear D. CDR3 length equals 14 residues. Germline CDR1 reads SGHDT; CDR2 reads YYEEEE. V lost 2 bases and J lost 2, with 11 bases in between. DNA for the CDR3: TGTGCCAGCAGCTTTGCGGCAGGAACCTACGAGCAGTACTTC. Translating it yields CASSFAAGTYEQYF.

This chain connects TRBV6-4 to TRBJ1-1; no reliable D call. The CDR3 spans 13 residues. Germline CDR1 is MRHNA and CDR2 is SNTAGT. V lost 10 bases to trimming and J lost 1 base, with 13 bases between them. The CDR3 loop reads CATSLTANTEAFF. The CDR3 nucleotides read TGTGCCACCTCCTTGACGGCGAACACTGAAGCTTTCTTT.

The chain carries TRBV6-1 and TRBJ1-5, with D tentatively TRBD1 (6 bases). The CDR3 covers 15 residues. Per germline, CDR1 MNHNS and CDR2 SASEGT. V was shortened by 2 bases and J by 3 bases, with 11 bases between the two germline ends. CDR3: CASSETGTNNQPQHF. For the CDR3, the DNA is TGTGCCAGCAGTGAAACAGGGACGAACAATCAGCCCCAGCATTTT.